This passage covers 32 T cell receptor beta chains from one sample sequenced in a study of CD8+ T cells in alopecia areata (dated by TCRdb to about 2018). Libraries were prepared through the immunoSEQ multiplex PCR assay. For TCR sequencing, RNA was extracted from every sample and reverse transcribed into cDNA to serve as template. The source is immuneACCESS, and TCRdb retained only in-frame sequences with V and J called. Part of the clones is not carried over; for the studies checked, unresolved V genes explain less than half of this, and the remainder is unexplained. This sample holds some 200,000 clones; about three fifths were observed only once. Clones ranked in the top ten supply 5.5% of the sample. What the time point label conveys for this sample: roughly 24 weeks on oral tofacitinib. The sample's treatment or condition label, decoded: oral pan-JAK inhibitor, 5-10 mg twice daily. This material consisted of CD4+ T cells sorted from blood, taken at week 24, from a patient treated with tofacitinib. The receptors were gathered from a human donor with alopecia areata.

This chain joins TRBV29-1 and TRBJ1-1; tentative D call: TRBD1 (6 bases). Trimming took off 4 bases at V and 0 bases at J, with 12 bases between the two ends. In germline, CDR1 is SQVTM, CDR2 ANQGSEA. The CDR3 runs to 14 residues. The CDR3 here is CSVAAGALNTEAFF. In DNA, the CDR3 is TGCAGCGTTGCGGCAGGGGCTCTGAACACTGAAGCTTTCTTT. Filled out from reference TRBV29-1 and TRBJ1-1, the complete variable domain reads SAVISQKPSRDICQRGTSLTIQCQVDSQVTMMFWYRQQPGQSLTLIATANQGSEATYESGFVIDKFPISRPNLTFSTLTVSNMSPEDSSIYLCSVAAGALNTEAFFGQGTRLTVV.

V gene TRBV28 combines with J gene TRBJ2-7; 9 bases match TRBD2. This CDR3 has 14 amino acids. V lost 7 bases, J lost 2 bases, and 6 bases stayed unmatched. Germline CDR1 reads MDHEN; CDR2 reads SYDVKM. CDR3 DNA sequence: TGTGCCAGCAAAGCGGGAGGACCCCCCTACGAGCAGTACTTC. Protein: CASKAGGPPYEQYF.

This clone was recorded a few times. This chain connects TRBV5-1 to TRBJ2-3; D might be TRBD2 (5 bases). Per germline, CDR1 SGHRS and CDR2 YFSETQ. V lost 4 bases and J 4 bases, leaving 10 bases between the germline ends. CDR3 length equals 13 residues. The chain's CDR3 is CASSVAGPDTQYF. DNA of the CDR3: TGCGCCAGCAGCGTCGCGGGTCCAGATACGCAGTATTTT.

The chain has TRBV2 and TRBJ2-1; TRBD1 aligns across 7 bases. The CDR3 sequence is 13 residues long. V lost 4 bases, J lost 4 bases, and 1 base stayed unmatched. The germline V gene has CDR1 SNHLY and CDR2 FYNNEI. This chain's CDR3 is CASSAGQYNEQFF. CDR3 sequence (DNA): TGTGCCAGCAGTGCGGGACAGTACAATGAGCAGTTCTTC.

This clone was recorded once. This chain uses TRBV30 with TRBJ2-3; a weak D match, TRBD1 (6 bases). Between the trimmed V and J ends, which lost 5 bases and 2 bases, there was a span of 11 bases. The CDR3 totals 13 residues. Per germline, CDR1 GTSNPN and CDR2 SVGIG (reference sequence). This CDR3 reads CAWSPGDTDTQYF. CDR3 coding DNA: TGTGCCTGGTCTCCAGGGGACACAGATACGCAGTATTTT.

V is TRBV6-1 and J is TRBJ2-2; 9 bases agree with TRBD1. CDR1 and CDR2 from the germline V gene are MNHNS and SASEGT. V lost 10 bases and J lost 3; bases outside the gene matches: 3. The length of the CDR3 is 13 residues. The CDR3 DNA reads as TGTGCCACAGGGACAGGGTACACCGGGGAGCTGTTTTTT. As protein: CATGTGYTGELFF.

This clone was counted between two and nine times. This sequence joins TRBV7-9 and TRBJ1-4; TRBD1 is a possible D gene (6 bases). V shed 3 bases and J shed 8 bases, with 10 bases lying between them. Germline CDR1 and CDR2: SEHNR and FQNEAQ (reference sequence). This CDR3 is 13 amino acids long. In nucleotides, the CDR3 is TGTGCCAGCAGCTTGAGCGGACAGGAAAAACTGTTTTTT. This encodes CASSLSGQEKLFF.

This clone turned up a few times. The chain combines TRBV10-3 with TRBJ2-1, with a possible D match to TRBD2 (7 bases). The CDR3 consists of 16 residues. V lost 2 bases and J lost 3, with 14 bases in between. Germline lookup yields CDR1 ENHRY and CDR2 SYGVKD. DNA for the CDR3: TGTGCCATCAGTGAGATGCAGCGGGGACACTACAATGAGCAGTTCTTC. Translating it yields CAISEMQRGHYNEQFF.

The chain employs TRBV6-6 and TRBJ1-1; D perhaps matches TRBD1 (6 bases). The germline V gene has CDR1 MNHNY and CDR2 SVGAGI (reference sequence). Trimming pared 2 bases from V and 4 bases from J, leaving 8 bases between. The CDR3 loop spans 13 amino acids. This chain's CDR3 is CASSYQGGTEAFF. The CDR3 coding sequence is TGTGCCAGCAGTTACCAAGGGGGCACTGAAGCTTTCTTT.

The rearrangement uses TRBV5-1 and TRBJ2-1; 14 bases align to TRBD2. With 3 bases clipped from V and 10 bases from J, the junction kept 3 bases outside the gene matches. CDR1 is SGHRS, CDR2 YFSETQ, per germline. This CDR3 is built from 14 residues. The CDR3 nucleotides are TGCGCCAGCAGCTCGGGACTAGCGGGAGACGAGCAGTTCTTC. Amino acid sequence: CASSSGLAGDEQFF.

The chain carries TRBV29-1 and TRBJ2-2; 8 bases align to TRBD1. CDR3 length equals 15 residues. The trim removed 5 bases at V and 2 bases at J, leaving 7 bases unmatched. In germline, CDR1 is SQVTM, CDR2 ANQGSEA. The CDR3 loop reads CSVFGGTGNTGELFF. CDR3 nucleotides: TGCAGCGTTTTTGGGGGGACAGGAAACACCGGGGAGCTGTTTTTT.

Details on this clone: In the same sample, other DNA sequences code for this CDR3. V gene TRBV29-1 combines with J gene TRBJ2-7, with D possibly matching TRBD1 (5 bases). V was pared by 4 bases and J by 2 bases, with 9 bases between. CDR1 is SQVTM, CDR2 ANQGSEA, per germline. CDR3 length equals 12 residues. The CDR3 spells CSVGAGPYEQYF. The CDR3 nucleotides read TGCAGCGTTGGGGCAGGGCCCTACGAGCAGTACTTC.

CDR3 coding DNA: TGTGCCACCAGCGTAGACAGGGGCCGGAACACTGAAGCTTTCTTT. It encodes CATSVDRGRNTEAFF. V and J are TRBV15 and TRBJ1-1; the match to TRBD1 covers 8 bases. CDR3 size: 15 residues. V shed 5 bases and J 1 base; nucleotides not matched to a gene: 6. The germline CDR1 and CDR2 sequences are LNHNV and YYDKDF (reference sequence).

This clone was seen a few times. The chain uses TRBV29-1 and TRBJ2-1; D perhaps matches TRBD1 (5 bases). V lost 3 bases and J 1 base, leaving 16 bases between the germline ends. Germline V gives CDR1 SQVTM, CDR2 ANQGSEA. The CDR3 is 16 residues long. The CDR3 sequence is CSVDVDSKVSYNEQFF. The CDR3 DNA reads TGCAGCGTTGACGTTGACAGTAAGGTTTCCTACAATGAGCAGTTCTTC.

The chain has TRBV2 and TRBJ2-4; D call uncertain. The germline V gene encodes CDR1 SNHLY and CDR2 FYNNEI. V was pared by 3 bases and J by 8 bases, with 11 bases between. CDR3 size: 13 residues. The CDR3 loop reads CASSEQEWDIQYF. The CDR3 nucleotides read TGTGCCAGCAGTGAGCAGGAGTGGGACATTCAGTACTTC.

The V gene is TRBV6-5, the J gene TRBJ2-5; 7 nucleotides match TRBD1. The germline V gene encodes CDR1 MNHEY and CDR2 SVGAGI. V trimming: 6 bases; J trimming: 3 bases; junction bases outside the gene matches: 4. The CDR3 sequence is 13 residues long. The CDR3 here is CASRRGQEETQYF. The CDR3 region has the DNA TGTGCCAGCAGGCGAGGACAGGAAGAGACCCAGTACTTC.

The J gene is TRBJ2-7, the V gene TRBV5-1; TRBD2 matches 7 bases. This CDR3 is 15 amino acids long. Germline V gene data show CDR1 as SGHRS and CDR2 as YFSETQ. V was pared by 0 bases and J by 0 bases, with 3 bases of the junction left unmatched. The CDR3 DNA sequence: TGCGCCAGCAGCTTGGAGGCGGGGGACTCCTACGAGCAGTACTTC. It translates to CASSLEAGDSYEQYF.

Notes on this clone: Other DNA sequences in the same sample also yield this CDR3. This chain joins TRBV5-1 and TRBJ2-7; perhaps TRBD1 as D (5 bases). This CDR3 is built from 13 residues. With 0 bases removed from V and 3 bases from J, the gap between germline ends came to 7 bases. CDR1 is SGHRS and CDR2 is YFSETQ in the germline V gene. CDR3 in DNA: TGCGCCAGCAGCTTGGACAGGAGCTACGAGCAGTACTTC. Encoded protein: CASSLDRSYEQYF.

This clone was seen many times. The V gene is TRBV2, the J gene TRBJ2-3; the D is unclear. CDR1 SNHLY and CDR2 FYNNEI come from the germline V gene. This CDR3 is built from 13 residues. Trimming left V 2 bases short and J 2 bases short, with 5 bases between. DNA for the CDR3: TGTGCCAGCAGTGAAACCCCCACAGATACGCAGTATTTT. Protein: CASSETPTDTQYF. Full variable domain (missing parts from reference TRBV2 and TRBJ2-3): EPEVTQTPSHQVTQMGQEVILRCVPISNHLYFYWYRQILGQKVEFLVSFYNNEISEKSEIFDDQFSVERPDGSNFTLKIRSTKLEDSAMYFCASSETPTDTQYFGPGTRLTVL.

This chain connects TRBV30 to TRBJ2-6; the D call may be TRBD1 or TRBD2 (5 bases each). Between the trimmed V and J ends, which lost 2 bases and 0 bases, there was a span of 14 bases. Germline V gives CDR1 GTSNPN, CDR2 SVGIG (reference sequence). The CDR3 contains 17 residues. CDR3 loop: CAWSPGTLYSGANVLTF. CDR3 DNA sequence: TGTGCCTGGAGTCCCGGGACGTTATACTCTGGGGCCAACGTCCTGACTTTC.

Worth noting for this clone: Other DNA sequences of this sample code for an identical CDR3. This rearrangement joins TRBV20-1 to TRBJ2-5; no firm D call. Germline CDR1 DFQATT, CDR2 SNEGSKA (reference sequence). Between the trimmed V and J ends, which lost 3 bases and 3 bases, there was a span of 5 bases. The CDR3 spans 11 residues. Here the CDR3 reads CSASPKETQYF. The CDR3 nucleotides are TGCAGTGCTAGTCCGAAAGAGACCCAGTACTTC.

In this sample, this clone is medium-sized. The J gene is TRBJ2-6, the V gene TRBV19; TRBD1 matches 7 bases. Trimming cost V 7 bases and J 0 bases; bases outside gene matches: 6. The CDR3 totals 16 residues. Germline assignment: CDR1 LNHDA and CDR2 SQIVND (reference sequence). The CDR3 sequence is CASTRGQHSGANVLTF. The CDR3 DNA is TGTGCCAGTACCCGGGGACAGCACTCTGGGGCCAACGTCCTGACTTTC.

This chain's CDR3 is CSVAGGRYTEAFF. The CDR3, as DNA: TGCAGCGTTGCAGGGGGAAGGTACACTGAAGCTTTCTTT. The J gene is TRBJ1-1, the V gene TRBV29-1, with 7 bases fitting TRBD1. CDR1 is SQVTM and CDR2 is ANQGSEA in the germline V gene. V lost 4 bases, J lost 3 bases, and 5 bases stayed unmatched. The CDR3 has 13 residues. The entire variable domain, with the rest obtained from reference TRBV29-1 and TRBJ1-1, is as follows: SAVISQKPSRDICQRGTSLTIQCQVDSQVTMMFWYRQQPGQSLTLIATANQGSEATYESGFVIDKFPISRPNLTFSTLTVSNMSPEDSSIYLCSVAGGRYTEAFFGQGTRLTVV.

This clone was counted a few times. The chain links TRBV30 to TRBJ2-1; D is unclear. The CDR3 is 14 amino acids. The V end was cut by 2 bases, the J end by 5 bases, with 13 bases between. Germline CDR1 and CDR2: GTSNPN and SVGIG (reference sequence). The CDR3 DNA reads as TGTGCCTGGAGTTCGTACGGACGGAACAATGAGCAGTTCTTC. Translation: CAWSSYGRNNEQFF.

This chain uses TRBV7-8 with TRBJ1-3, with 7 bases that match TRBD1. Germline V gene lookup returns CDR1 SGHVS and CDR2 FQNEAQ. V dropped 3 bases and J dropped 1; count of bases not matched to a gene: 9. The CDR3 contains 17 residues. The CDR3 nucleotides read TGTGCCAGCAGCTTGCGGGACAGTTCGATATCTGGAAACACCATATATTTT. The encoded protein is CASSLRDSSISGNTIYF. Drawing the rest from reference TRBV7-8 and TRBJ1-3, the complete variable domain is GAGVSQSPRYKVAKRGQDVALRCDPISGHVSLFWYQQALGQGPEFLTYFQNEAQLDKSGLPSDRFFAERPEGSVSTLKIQRTQQEDSAVYLCASSLRDSSISGNTIYFGEGSWLTVV.

The chain is built from TRBV29-1 and TRBJ2-3; 7 nucleotides line up with TRBD2. Germline loops: CDR1 SQVTM, CDR2 ANQGSEA. The CDR3 runs 14 residues. V lost 6 bases, J lost 4 bases, and 10 bases stayed unmatched. CDR3 sequence reads: CSVGRGYLADTQYF. As DNA, the CDR3 is TGCAGCGTGGGGCGGGGGTACCTTGCAGATACGCAGTATTTT.

This clone was seen once. The gene calls are TRBV5-1 and TRBJ1-4; D gene unclear. The ends were cut back, 2 bases at V and 0 bases at J, with 8 bases in the middle. The CDR3 sequence is 15 residues long. Germline lookup yields CDR1 SGHRS and CDR2 YFSETQ. Here the CDR3 reads CASSFGTATNEKLFF. As DNA, the CDR3 is TGCGCCAGCAGCTTCGGTACCGCAACTAATGAAAAACTGTTTTTT. The full variable domain, its missing parts supplied by reference TRBV5-1 and TRBJ1-4, is KAGVTQTPRYLIKTRGQQVTLSCSPISGHRSVSWYQQTPGQGLQFLFEYFSETQRNKGNFPGRFSGRQFSNSRSEMNVSTLELGDSALYLCASSFGTATNEKLFFGSGTQLSVL.

The V gene is TRBV5-6, the J gene TRBJ1-2; D is uncertain. The CDR3 covers 16 residues. The germline CDR1 and CDR2 sequences are SGHDT and YYEEEE. Trimming left V 4 bases short and J 3 bases short, with 19 bases between. The CDR3 coding sequence is TGTGCCAGCAGCCCCCGCCGCTCCCCGACGGACTATGGCTACACCTTC. Protein: CASSPRRSPTDYGYTF.

V is TRBV27 and J is TRBJ1-5; TRBD1 is a possible D gene (6 bases). The CDR3 length is 13 residues. The germline V and J ends were trimmed by 6 bases and 2 bases, with 8 bases remaining between them. Germline values: CDR1 MNHEY, CDR2 SMNVEV (reference sequence). The CDR3 protein is CASRAGGNQPQHF. The CDR3 region has the DNA TGTGCCAGCAGGGCAGGGGGCAATCAGCCCCAGCATTTT.

J is TRBJ1-5 and V is TRBV9; 7 nucleotides agree with TRBD1. Germline CDR1 is SGDLS and CDR2 is YYNGEE. The junction had 4 bases not matched to a gene; V was cut back by 2 bases and J by 2 bases. The length of the CDR3 is 15 residues. CDR3 DNA sequence: TGTGCCAGCAGCGTTGACGGACAGGGCAATCAGCCCCAGCATTTT. This encodes CASSVDGQGNQPQHF.

The chain employs TRBV18 and TRBJ2-7; the D is unclear. Trimming left V 3 bases short and J 0 bases short, with 15 bases between. Germline lookup yields CDR1 KGHSH and CDR2 LQKENI. CDR3 size: 16 residues. CDR3 coding DNA: TGTGCCAGCTCACCTGGAGTGGACGTGAGCTCCTACGAGCAGTACTTC. This codes for CASSPGVDVSSYEQYF. The full variable domain, in which reference TRBV18 and TRBJ2-7 provide the parts outside the CDR3, is NAGVMQNPRHLVRRRGQEARLRCSPMKGHSHVYWYRQLPEEGLKFMVYLQKENIIDESGMPKERFSAEFPKEGPSILRIQQVVRGDSAAYFCASSPGVDVSSYEQYFGPGTRLTVT.

This clone was picked up one time. The rearrangement joins TRBV30 to TRBJ1-2, with 8 nucleotides matching TRBD1. This CDR3 region has 13 residues. Per the germline V gene, CDR1 is GTSNPN and CDR2 is SVGIG (reference sequence). Trimming cost V 4 bases and J 3 bases; bases outside gene matches: 4. The CDR3 nucleotides read TGTGCCTGGACAGGGGGCGCTTACTATGGCTACACCTTC. Protein: CAWTGGAYYGYTF. The whole variable domain, remainder taken from reference TRBV30 and TRBJ1-2, is SQTIHQWPATLVQPVGSPLSLECTVEGTSNPNLYWYRQAAGRGLQLLFYSVGIGQISSEVPQNLSASRPQDRQFILSSKKLLLSDSGFYLCAWTGGAYYGYTFGSGTRLTVV.